Listed below are T cell receptor beta chains from one sample, sequenced in a study of T cells after yellow fever vaccination. TCRdb analysed the 5' RACE reads with MiXCR anew, one entry per CDR3 protein. Among about 340,000 distinct CDR3 sequences listed, 8% to 10% were seen once. This sample comprised PBMCs, obtained on the day of the first yellow fever vaccination. All receptors come from a man aged 18 to 30 who received the YFV17D yellow fever vaccine. Each CDR3 is given with its conserved first and last residue. Each record gives: J gene, D gene, clone size, V gene, CDR3 DNA, CDR3 protein. D genes are given only for firm matches. Some rows have no size entry. The others give once, few or many, or a class for an expanded clone.

J gene: TRBJ1-6; D gene: -; clone size: few; V gene: TRBV3-1; CDR3 DNA: TGTGCCAGCAGCCAAGATCGGGGTTCACCCCTCCACTTT; CDR3 protein: CASSQDRGSPLHF
J gene: TRBJ1-6; D gene: TRBD1; clone size: -; V gene: TRBV9; CDR3 DNA: TGTGCCAGCAGCGTCGCGGGACAGAGCTCCTATAATTCACCCCTCCACTTT; CDR3 protein: CASSVAGQSSYNSPLHF
J gene: TRBJ2-1; D gene: TRBD1; clone size: many; V gene: TRBV5-1; CDR3 DNA: TGCGCCAGCAGCTTGGGGGACAGGGATTACAATGAGCAGTTCTTC; CDR3 protein: CASSLGDRDYNEQFF
J gene: TRBJ2-5; D gene: -; clone size: -; V gene: TRBV5-4; CDR3 DNA: TGTGCCAGCAGCTTGATCCTATCGTCAGAGACCCAGTACTTC; CDR3 protein: CASSLILSSETQYF
J gene: TRBJ2-1; D gene: TRBD1; clone size: -; V gene: TRBV24-1; CDR3 DNA: TGTGCCACCAGTGACCCCGGGACAGGGGGGCTAAATGAGCAGTTCTTC; CDR3 protein: CATSDPGTGGLNEQFF
J gene: TRBJ2-1; D gene: TRBD2; clone size: -; V gene: TRBV5-4; CDR3 DNA: TGTGCCAGCACTCCCGGGGGGGCAATCGCCTACAATGAGCAGTTCTTC; CDR3 protein: CASTPGGAIAYNEQFF
J gene: TRBJ1-2; D gene: -; clone size: -; V gene: TRBV20-1; CDR3 DNA: TGCAGTGCTAGATGGGGAAACTATGGCTACACCTTC; CDR3 protein: CSARWGNYGYTF
J gene: TRBJ1-1; D gene: -; clone size: few; V gene: TRBV7-6; CDR3 DNA: TGTGCCAGCAGCTTAGAAGTATCTAGTGAAGCGAACACTGAAGCTTTCTTT; CDR3 protein: CASSLEVSSEANTEAFF
J gene: TRBJ2-7; D gene: -; clone size: few; V gene: TRBV20-1; CDR3 DNA: TGCAGTGCTAGAGATCTGGCTTCCCCCTACGAGCAGTACTTC; CDR3 protein: CSARDLASPYEQYF
J gene: TRBJ2-7; D gene: -; clone size: many; V gene: TRBV4-1; CDR3 DNA: TGCGCCAGCAGCCAAGAGACCCTCGTGGAGGCCTACGAGCAGTACTTC; CDR3 protein: CASSQETLVEAYEQYF
J gene: TRBJ2-3; D gene: -; clone size: few; V gene: TRBV7-8; CDR3 DNA: TGTGCCAGCAGCTTTGCCAGGGAACACGGGGATACGCAGTATTTT; CDR3 protein: CASSFAREHGDTQYF
J gene: TRBJ2-4; D gene: TRBD2; clone size: few; V gene: TRBV29-1; CDR3 DNA: TGCAGCGTTGAGGCGGGGGGCGATCGCAAAAACATTCAGTACTTC; CDR3 protein: CSVEAGGDRKNIQYF
J gene: TRBJ1-5; D gene: -; clone size: once; V gene: TRBV20-1; CDR3 DNA: TGCAGTGCTAGAAGCGGGTACATGGATCAGCCCCAGCATTTT; CDR3 protein: CSARSGYMDQPQHF
J gene: TRBJ2-7; D gene: -; clone size: -; V gene: TRBV12-3/TRBV12-4; CDR3 DNA: TGTGCCAGCAGTTCGACATTACAGGGCTACGAGCAGTACTTC; CDR3 protein: CASSSTLQGYEQYF
J gene: TRBJ1-3; D gene: TRBD1; clone size: -; V gene: TRBV4-1; CDR3 DNA: TGCGCTAGCAGCCAAGATCTGTGGACAGGGCGGAACACCATATATTTT; CDR3 protein: CASSQDLWTGRNTIYF
J gene: TRBJ1-2; D gene: -; clone size: -; V gene: TRBV5-4; CDR3 DNA: TGTGCCAGCAGCACCAGGGGTGGGGCTAACTATGGCTACACCTTC; CDR3 protein: CASSTRGGANYGYTF
J gene: TRBJ2-3; D gene: -; clone size: few; V gene: TRBV5-1; CDR3 DNA: TGCGCCAGCAGCTGGGGACTGAGCACAGATACGCAGTATTTT; CDR3 protein: CASSWGLSTDTQYF
J gene: TRBJ2-3; D gene: -; clone size: few; V gene: TRBV12-3/TRBV12-4; CDR3 DNA: TGTGCCTGGGGGGGCACAGATACGCAGTATTTT; CDR3 protein: CAWGGTDTQYF
J gene: TRBJ1-6; D gene: -; clone size: -; V gene: TRBV20-1; CDR3 DNA: TGCAGTGCTAGAGAGGGGTTTACAGGGACCACTTATAATTCACCCCTCCACTTT; CDR3 protein: CSAREGFTGTTYNSPLHF
J gene: TRBJ2-3; D gene: -; clone size: few; V gene: TRBV6-1; CDR3 DNA: TGTGCCAGCAGTGACACAGCCTCTAGCACAGATACGCAGTATTTT; CDR3 protein: CASSDTASSTDTQYF
J gene: TRBJ1-6; D gene: -; clone size: few; V gene: TRBV19; CDR3 DNA: TGTGCCAGTAGTATACTGGAGTTCCCGAATTCACCCCTCCACTTT; CDR3 protein: CASSILEFPNSPLHF
J gene: TRBJ2-1; D gene: TRBD2; clone size: -; V gene: TRBV29-1; CDR3 DNA: TGCAGCGTTGGGGGGGGTATATCCTACAATGAGCAGTTCTTC; CDR3 protein: CSVGGGISYNEQFF
J gene: TRBJ2-7; D gene: -; clone size: -; V gene: TRBV19; CDR3 DNA: TGTGCCAGTAGTATTCGTGCCGCTTGGGAGCAGTACTTC; CDR3 protein: CASSIRAAWEQYF
J gene: TRBJ2-3; D gene: -; clone size: few; V gene: TRBV7-2; CDR3 DNA: TGTGCCAGCAGCCCTAGCTATGCAGATACGCAGTATTTT; CDR3 protein: CASSPSYADTQYF
J gene: TRBJ1-3; D gene: -; clone size: few; V gene: TRBV12-5; CDR3 DNA: TGTGCTAGTGGTTTCCCGAACTCTGGAAACACCATATATTTT; CDR3 protein: CASGFPNSGNTIYF
J gene: TRBJ2-5; D gene: -; clone size: -; V gene: TRBV29-1; CDR3 DNA: TGCAGCGTCGGCCAACAGGGTATTAGGTACTTC; CDR3 protein: CSVGQQGIRYF
J gene: TRBJ1-4; D gene: -; clone size: -; V gene: TRBV4-2; CDR3 DNA: TGTGCCATGAGCCCCGACCCTCATGAAAAACTGTTTTTT; CDR3 protein: CAMSPDPHEKLFF
J gene: TRBJ1-1; D gene: -; clone size: few; V gene: TRBV30; CDR3 DNA: TGTGCCTGGAGCTCTGTGAACACTGAAGCTTTCTTT; CDR3 protein: CAWSSVNTEAFF
J gene: TRBJ2-1; D gene: TRBD2; clone size: -; V gene: TRBV4-1; CDR3 DNA: TGCGCCAGCAGCCAAACCCCGGGACTAGCAAGCAATGAGCAGTTCTTC; CDR3 protein: CASSQTPGLASNEQFF
J gene: TRBJ1-1; D gene: TRBD1; clone size: -; V gene: TRBV5-1; CDR3 DNA: TGCGCCAGCAGCGATCAGGGGGGGGAGGGCCTAACTGAAGCTTTCTTT; CDR3 protein: CASSDQGGEGLTEAFF
J gene: TRBJ1-4; D gene: TRBD1; clone size: -; V gene: TRBV5-1; CDR3 DNA: TGCGCCAGCAGCCTACAAGGAACAGGGGGTAATGAAAAACTGTTTTTT; CDR3 protein: CASSLQGTGGNEKLFF
J gene: TRBJ1-1; D gene: TRBD1; clone size: -; V gene: TRBV6-1; CDR3 DNA: TGTGCCAGCAGCCTCCGTGGGACAGGGGGCTCTATAGCTTTCTTT; CDR3 protein: CASSLRGTGGSIAFF
J gene: TRBJ2-3; D gene: -; clone size: many; V gene: TRBV20-1; CDR3 DNA: TGCAGTGCCAGCCCACTAGCTAGCACAGATACGCAGTATTTT; CDR3 protein: CSASPLASTDTQYF
J gene: TRBJ2-5; D gene: -; clone size: few; V gene: TRBV6-1; CDR3 DNA: TGTGCCAGCAGCCGGCCCGGTGGCAACTTAGCGAACCAAGAGACCCAGTACTTC; CDR3 protein: CASSRPGGNLANQETQYF
J gene: TRBJ2-5; D gene: -; clone size: few; V gene: TRBV20-1; CDR3 DNA: TGCAGTGCTAGAGCCACAGTAAACCAAGAGACCCAGTACTTC; CDR3 protein: CSARATVNQETQYF
J gene: TRBJ2-3; D gene: -; clone size: -; V gene: TRBV7-3; CDR3 DNA: TGTGCCAGCAGCCCCCGGGACAGCACAGATACGCAGTATTTT; CDR3 protein: CASSPRDSTDTQYF
J gene: TRBJ1-5; D gene: -; clone size: many; V gene: TRBV9; CDR3 DNA: TGTGCCAGCAGCGGGGGGTCTAGCAATCAGCCCCAGCATTTT; CDR3 protein: CASSGGSSNQPQHF
J gene: TRBJ2-7; D gene: -; clone size: -; V gene: TRBV5-6; CDR3 DNA: TGTGCCAGCAGCCCTGACATGCACTACTACGAGCAGTACTTC; CDR3 protein: CASSPDMHYYEQYF
J gene: TRBJ1-4; D gene: -; clone size: -; V gene: TRBV27; CDR3 DNA: TGTGCCAGCAGTTCCCCGACCCGTAATTCGCAACTGTTTTTT; CDR3 protein: CASSSPTRNSQLFF
J gene: TRBJ2-2; D gene: TRBD1; clone size: many; V gene: TRBV12-3/TRBV12-4; CDR3 DNA: TGTGCCAGCAGTTGGGACAGAAACACCGGGGAGCTGTTTTTT; CDR3 protein: CASSWDRNTGELFF
J gene: TRBJ2-1; D gene: -; clone size: -; V gene: TRBV4-3; CDR3 DNA: TGCGCCAGCAGCCAAGGTCCTGTCGGACTTGAGCAGTTCTTC; CDR3 protein: CASSQGPVGLEQFF
J gene: TRBJ2-1; D gene: -; clone size: -; V gene: TRBV20-1; CDR3 DNA: TGCAGTGCTAGCCGAAGTGCACCCCTGAGGCTTGATGAGCAGTTCTTC; CDR3 protein: CSASRSAPLRLDEQFF
J gene: TRBJ2-1; D gene: TRBD2; clone size: few; V gene: TRBV10-3; CDR3 DNA: TGTGCCATCAGTGAGTCGAATAGCGGGGCTTCCTACAATGAGCAGTTCTTC; CDR3 protein: CAISESNSGASYNEQFF